These T cell receptor beta chains were read from a single sample in a study of blood T cell repertoires in COVID-19. Some clones are missing from TCRdb's copy, which holds only in-frame ones; the method was immunoSEQ multiplex PCR. The table shows 200,000 or so clones, with 85% to 90% occurring only once. Sequencing used peripheral blood. Receptors were obtained from a man older than 75 with acute or convalescent COVID-19. CDR3s include the opening cysteine and the closing phenylalanine or tryptophan. Fields, in order: V gene, J gene, D gene, clone size, CDR3 protein, CDR3 DNA. D genes are given only for firm matches. Clone size is not always given. Where it is, it says once, few, many or a class for expanded clones.

>TRBV7-8|TRBJ2-5|TRBD2|few
CASGLAGGETQYF
TGTGCCAGCGGACTAGCGGGAGGAGAGACCCAGTACTTC
>TRBV3-1/TRBV3-2|TRBJ2-3|NA|NA
CASSPGQMHTQYF
TGTGCCAGCAGCCCCGGACAGATGCATACGCAGTATTTT
>TRBV11-2|TRBJ2-7|NA|NA
CASSLGRKYYEQYF
TGTGCCAGCAGTTTAGGGCGGAAGTACTACGAGCAGTACTTC
>TRBV7-9|TRBJ2-5|NA|NA
CASSPTETETQYF
TGTGCCAGCAGCCCGACAGAGACAGAGACCCAGTACTTC
>TRBV2|TRBJ2-5|NA|NA
CASTEQGLGETQYF
TGTGCCAGCACCGAACAGGGCCTGGGGGAGACCCAGTACTTC
>TRBV7-3|TRBJ2-1|NA|few
CASSLTRDPIQFF
TGTGCCAGCAGCTTAACGCGGGACCCCATCCAGTTCTTC
>TRBV7-9|TRBJ1-2|NA|NA
CASSLGTGVYGYTF
TGTGCCAGCAGCTTAGGTACAGGAGTTTATGGCTACACCTTC
>TRBV6-2/TRBV6-3|TRBJ2-2|NA|once
CASSYLAGRPSTGELFF
TGTGCCAGCAGTTACCTGGCGGGACGACCGAGCACCGGGGAGCTGTTTTTT
>TRBV5-1|TRBJ1-4|NA|NA
CASSSPPGNEKLFF
TGCGCCAGCAGCTCTCCCCCAGGAAATGAAAAACTGTTTTTT
>TRBV29-1|TRBJ1-1|TRBD1|NA
CSVDSDRRNTEAFF
TGCAGCGTCGACTCGGACAGGAGGAACACTGAAGCTTTCTTT
>TRBV28|TRBJ2-3|TRBD2|few
CASSFAGLAGVGTDTQYF
TGTGCCAGCAGTTTCGCCGGACTAGCGGGAGTTGGCACAGATACGCAGTATTTT
>TRBV9|TRBJ1-6|TRBD1|NA
CASSVTGDNSPLHF
TGTGCCAGCAGCGTGACAGGGGATAATTCACCCCTCCACTTT
>TRBV5-1|TRBJ2-2|NA|NA
CASSSGLPNTGELFF
TGCGCCAGCAGTTCGGGACTTCCGAACACCGGGGAGCTGTTTTTT
>TRBV7-6|TRBJ2-1|TRBD2|NA
CASSRDYSYNEQFF
TGTGCCAGCAGTCGGGACTACTCCTACAATGAGCAGTTCTTC
>TRBV7-6|TRBJ2-7|TRBD2|few
CASSPTLSGSLYEQYF
TGTGCCAGCAGCCCTACCCTTAGCGGGAGTCTTTACGAGCAGTACTTC
>TRBV27|TRBJ2-5|NA|once
CASSLFPGETQYF
TGTGCCAGCAGTTTATTCCCGGGGGAGACCCAGTACTTC
>TRBV14|TRBJ1-1|TRBD1|NA
CASSQPDRVGPEAFF
TGTGCCAGCAGCCAACCTGACAGGGTCGGTCCTGAAGCTTTCTTT
>TRBV7-2|TRBJ1-6|TRBD1|NA
CASSALLQGMNSPLHF
TGTGCCAGCAGCGCCCTCCTACAGGGGATGAATTCACCCCTCCACTTT
>TRBV28|TRBJ2-4|TRBD2|once
CASSPGGPKHIQYF
TGTGCCAGCAGTCCGGGAGGGCCTAAGCACATTCAGTACTTC
>TRBV7-9|TRBJ2-7|TRBD1|NA
CASSRTGYYEQYF
TGTGCCAGCTCACGGACAGGGTACTACGAGCAGTACTTC
>TRBV11-3|TRBJ2-1|TRBD2|NA
CASGSAGGLGEQFF
TGTGCCAGCGGGTCGGCGGGAGGACTAGGTGAGCAGTTCTTC
>TRBV6-6|TRBJ2-2|NA|NA
CASSYEGRGTGELFF
TGTGCCAGCAGTTATGAGGGGCGGGGCACCGGGGAGCTGTTTTTT
>TRBV15|TRBJ1-2|NA|NA
CATSGGGGYGYTF
TGTGCCACCAGCGGCGGGGGTGGCTATGGCTACACCTTC
>TRBV5-1|TRBJ2-3|NA|few
CASSAGYTDTQYF
TGCGCCAGCAGCGCCGGGTACACAGATACGCAGTATTTT
>TRBV7-2|TRBJ1-5|TRBD1|NA
CASSRDRSGNQPQHF
TGTGCCAGCAGCCGGGACAGAAGCGGCAATCAGCCCCAGCATTTT
>TRBV19|TRBJ1-3|NA|once
CATLPTSGRNTIYF
TGTGCCACCCTCCCGACGTCCGGGAGAAACACCATATATTTT
>TRBV6-5|TRBJ1-3|NA|NA
CASSYGAGRGGTIYF
TGTGCCAGCAGTTACGGCGCGGGTAGGGGGGGCACCATATATTTT
>TRBV7-2|TRBJ1-2|TRBD1|NA
CASSSAPGGGSYGYTF
TGTGCCAGCAGCTCCGCACCAGGGGGCGGATCCTATGGCTACACCTTC
>TRBV18|TRBJ2-3|NA|NA
CASSPNRVDTQYF
TGTGCCAGCTCACCTAACAGGGTAGATACGCAGTATTTT
>TRBV10-3|TRBJ1-4|NA|NA
CAISPGRDSNEKLFF
TGTGCCATCAGCCCGGGACGGGACTCAAATGAAAAACTGTTTTTT
>TRBV7-3|TRBJ2-3|NA|NA
CASSSRLTGTDTQYF
TGTGCCAGCAGCTCGCGCCTCACAGGCACAGATACGCAGTATTTT
>TRBV7-2|TRBJ2-3|NA|NA
CASSLAGVNTDTQYF
TGTGCCAGCAGCTTAGCGGGAGTGAACACAGATACGCAGTATTTT
>TRBV18|TRBJ2-7|TRBD1|once
CASKGQADGVYEQYF
TGTGCCAGCAAGGGACAGGCGGATGGGGTTTACGAGCAGTACTTC
>TRBV6-5|TRBJ1-5|NA|NA
CASRAVGGTYQPQHF
TGTGCCAGCAGAGCAGTCGGGGGGACGTATCAGCCCCAGCATTTT
>TRBV10-3|TRBJ1-5|NA|NA
CAISANRPNQPQHF
TGTGCCATCAGTGCCAACAGGCCCAATCAGCCCCAGCATTTT
>TRBV29-1|TRBJ1-1|TRBD1|once
CSVTGTGNTEAFF
TGCAGCGTGACCGGGACAGGCAACACTGAAGCTTTCTTT
>TRBV27|TRBJ1-5|NA|NA
CASRAAGRIYSNQPQHF
TGTGCCAGCAGGGCGGCAGGGAGGATATATAGCAATCAGCCCCAGCATTTT
>TRBV11-2|TRBJ2-1|TRBD1|NA
CASSFRDRSPNEQFF
TGTGCCAGCAGCTTTAGGGACAGGAGCCCCAATGAGCAGTTCTTC
>TRBV6-5|TRBJ2-7|NA|NA
CASTPGYLNEQYF
TGTGCCAGCACCCCAGGGTACCTAAACGAGCAGTACTTC
>TRBV5-1|TRBJ2-2|TRBD2|NA
CASSLLAGGRNTGELFF
TGCGCCAGCAGCTTGTTAGCGGGAGGGCGAAACACCGGGGAGCTGTTTTTT